This T cell receptor (beta chain) was observed in a study of blood T cell repertoires in COVID-19. Study overall: There were acute and convalescent COVID-19 samples, and they came from the United States, Italy and Spain.

Libraries were prepared by immunoSEQ multiplex PCR; TCRdb keeps only in-frame clonotypes and omits some of them. This table has 110,000 to 150,000 clones, around 81% appearing once. The clonotype originates from a human donor in a cohort sampled during active COVID-19. Sequenced sample: peripheral blood.

The CDR3, as DNA: TGTGCCAGCAGTTACTCGACCCCGGGCTACGAGCAGTACTTC. Its protein is CASSYSTPGYEQYF. The chain combines TRBV6-5 with TRBJ2-7; no clear D gene. Germline V gives CDR1 MNHEY, CDR2 SVGAGI. The V and J ends lost 0 bases and 3 bases respectively, with 9 bases between them. There are 14 residues in the CDR3.